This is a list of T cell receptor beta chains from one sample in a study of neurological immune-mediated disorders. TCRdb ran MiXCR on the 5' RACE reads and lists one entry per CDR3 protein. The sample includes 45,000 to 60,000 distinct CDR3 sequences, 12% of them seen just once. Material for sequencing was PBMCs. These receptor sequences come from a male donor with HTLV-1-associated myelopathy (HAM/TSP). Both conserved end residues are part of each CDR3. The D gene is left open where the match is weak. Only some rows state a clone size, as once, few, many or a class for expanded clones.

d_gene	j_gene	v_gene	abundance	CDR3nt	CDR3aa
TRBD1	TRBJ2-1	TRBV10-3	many	TGTGCCATCGGGGGACAGGGGACTTACAATGAGCAGTTCTTC	CAIGGQGTYNEQFF
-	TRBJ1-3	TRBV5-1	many	TGCGCCAGCAGCGAGGACAACTCTGGAAACACCATATATTTT	CASSEDNSGNTIYF
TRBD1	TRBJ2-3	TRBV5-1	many	TGCGCCAGCAGCTTGGTGGGACAGGGGCTAACAGATACGCAGTATTTT	CASSLVGQGLTDTQYF
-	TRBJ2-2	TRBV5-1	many	TGCGCCAGCAGCTTGATTGGGAACACCGGGGAGCTGTTTTTT	CASSLIGNTGELFF
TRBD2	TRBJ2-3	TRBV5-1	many	TGCGCCAGCAATTTACTAGCGGGGGGGCCGTCAGATACGCAGTATTTT	CASNLLAGGPSDTQYF
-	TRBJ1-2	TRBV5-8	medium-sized	TGTGCCAGCAGCTTGGAGGGACGGCCATATGACTACACCTTC	CASSLEGRPYDYTF
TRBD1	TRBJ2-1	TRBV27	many	TGTGCCAGCAGTGGGGACAGCAGCTCCTACAATGAGCAGTTCTTC	CASSGDSSSYNEQFF
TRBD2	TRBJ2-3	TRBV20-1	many	TGCAGTGCGATTACTAGCCGGGGGGCAGATACGCAGTATTTT	CSAITSRGADTQYF
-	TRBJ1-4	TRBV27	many	TGTGCCAGCAGCCGCCGACGGATTAATGAAAAACTGTTTTTT	CASSRRRINEKLFF
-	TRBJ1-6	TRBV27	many	TGTGCCAGCCGCTCTCAGGGCCCGACTGGGAGGGCCCTCCACTTT	CASRSQGPTGRALHF
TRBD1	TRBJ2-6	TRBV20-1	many	TGCAGTGCGACTACTCCGGGACAGGGGCTAACTGGGGCCAACGTCCTGACTTTC	CSATTPGQGLTGANVLTF
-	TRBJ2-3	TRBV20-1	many	TGCAGTGCCCCCCAGGGGGATACGCAGTATTTT	CSAPQGDTQYF
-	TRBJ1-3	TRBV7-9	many	TGTGCCAGCAGTTCCGGGGCTGGAAACACCATATATTTT	CASSSGAGNTIYF
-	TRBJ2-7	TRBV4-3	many	TGCGCCAGCAGCCAAGGTGGCGGAGCCTACGAGCAGTACTTC	CASSQGGGAYEQYF
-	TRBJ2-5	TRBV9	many	TGTGCCAGCAGCGTAGGAGGCGAGACCCAGTACTTC	CASSVGGETQYF
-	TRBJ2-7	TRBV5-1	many	TGCGCCAGCAGCTTGGGGGTCAGGGCTAACGAGCAGTACTTC	CASSLGVRANEQYF
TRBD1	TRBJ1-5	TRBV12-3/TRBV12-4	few	TGTGCCAGCAGCCGGGACAGAGGAGGCAATCAGCCCCAGCATTTT	CASSRDRGGNQPQHF
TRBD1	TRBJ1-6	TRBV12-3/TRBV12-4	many	TGTGCCAGCAGTCCTACAGGGGGTGAATCACCCCTCCACTTT	CASSPTGGESPLHF
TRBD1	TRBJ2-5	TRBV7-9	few	TGTGCCAGCAGGGGAACAGGGGGCCAAGAGACCCAGTACTTC	CASRGTGGQETQYF
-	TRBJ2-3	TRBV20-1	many	TGCAGTGCTTCATCGGGACCAGATACGCAGTATTTT	CSASSGPDTQYF
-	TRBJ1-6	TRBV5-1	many	TGCGCCAGCAGCTTTGCCGGGGTGCAAGATTCACCCCTCCACTTT	CASSFAGVQDSPLHF
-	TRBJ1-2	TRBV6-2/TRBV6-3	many	TGTGCCAGCAGGGAGGTCGGCGGCGATGGCTACACCTTC	CASREVGGDGYTF
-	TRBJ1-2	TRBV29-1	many	TGCAGCGGACTGACAGGCCTCTATGGCTACACCTTC	CSGLTGLYGYTF
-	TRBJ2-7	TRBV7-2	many	TGTGCCAGCAGCCTCAGCAGGAACGAGCAGTACTTC	CASSLSRNEQYF
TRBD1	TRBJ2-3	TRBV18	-	TGTGCCAGCTCACCAGACAGGGGAAACACAGATACGCAGTATTTT	CASSPDRGNTDTQYF
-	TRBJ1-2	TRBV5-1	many	TGCGCCAGCAGCTTGGCTGGGGATGGCTACACCTTC	CASSLAGDGYTF
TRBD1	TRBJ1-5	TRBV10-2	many	TGCGCCAGCAGTGAAGGGACAGGGGAATGGGGCCATCAGCCCCAGCATTTT	CASSEGTGEWGHQPQHF
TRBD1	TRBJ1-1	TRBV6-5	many	TGTGCCAGCACTCAAGGGGCAGGGGGATTGGGCACTGAAGCTTTCTTT	CASTQGAGGLGTEAFF
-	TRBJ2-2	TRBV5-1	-	TGCGCCAGCAGCACAGGACGGGCGAACACCGGGGAGCTGTTTTTT	CASSTGRANTGELFF
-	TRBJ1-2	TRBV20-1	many	TGCAGTGCGAGCCTAGGTGTCTACTATGGCTACACCTTC	CSASLGVYYGYTF
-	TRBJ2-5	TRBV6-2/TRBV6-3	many	TGTGCCAGCAGTTCCTTCGACCCTCGCCGGGAGACCCAGTACTTC	CASSSFDPRRETQYF
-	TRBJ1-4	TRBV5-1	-	TGCGCCAGCAGCTCGGGGCAGTCAAATGAAATACTGTTTTTT	CASSSGQSNEILFF
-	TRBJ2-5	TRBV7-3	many	TGTGCCAGCAGCTCTAAGTCCGGGGGAGAGACCCAGTACTTC	CASSSKSGGETQYF
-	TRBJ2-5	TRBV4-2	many	TGTGCCAGCAGCCAAATGTTAGCGGAGACCCAGTACTTC	CASSQMLAETQYF
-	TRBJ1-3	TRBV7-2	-	TGTGCCAGCAGCCCCTCAGCTGGAAACACCATATATTTT	CASSPSAGNTIYF
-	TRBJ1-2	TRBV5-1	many	TGCGCCAGCAGCTTGGCCTCCCGCGGGTATGGCTACACCTTC	CASSLASRGYGYTF
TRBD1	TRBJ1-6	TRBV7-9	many	TGTGCCAGCAGCGCGCCACACAGGGGATTCCTCCACTTT	CASSAPHRGFLHF
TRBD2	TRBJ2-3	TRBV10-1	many	TGCGCCAGCAGTGATTCTAGCGGGGGGTTCACAGATACGCAGTATTTT	CASSDSSGGFTDTQYF
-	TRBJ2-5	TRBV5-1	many	TGCGCCAGCAGCAAGGGCGTCCGAGAAGAGACCCAGTACTTC	CASSKGVREETQYF
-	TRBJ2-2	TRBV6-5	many	TGTGCCAGCAGTGACCAGGGTTCGGGGGAGCTGTTTTTT	CASSDQGSGELFF
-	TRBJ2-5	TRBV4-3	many	TGCGCCAGCAGCCAAGGGGTGCAAGAGACCCAGTACTTC	CASSQGVQETQYF
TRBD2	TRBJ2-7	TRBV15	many	TGTGCCACCAGCAGTAAGCGGGGCTGGTCCTACGAGCAGTACTTC	CATSSKRGWSYEQYF
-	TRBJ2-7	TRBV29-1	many	TGCAGCGTTGGAGAGGGGACCACCTACGAGCAGTACTTC	CSVGEGTTYEQYF
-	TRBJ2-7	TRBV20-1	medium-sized	TGCAGTGCCCACGGGGTCTCGGCGGGTCAGCAGTACTTC	CSAHGVSAGQQYF
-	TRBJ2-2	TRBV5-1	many	TGCGCCATCCGGCGAGACGGGGCGAGCACCGGGGAGCTGTTTTTT	CAIRRDGASTGELFF
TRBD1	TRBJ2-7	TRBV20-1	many	TGCAGTGCTACACAGGGGCCCTCCTACGAGCAGTACTTC	CSATQGPSYEQYF
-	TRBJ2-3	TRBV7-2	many	TGTGCCAGCAGCTTAGGGGGGCCCGATACGCAGTATTTT	CASSLGGPDTQYF
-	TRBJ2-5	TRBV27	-	TGTGCCAGCAGTTTCGGCGGGGGCCGCATTCGGTACTTC	CASSFGGGRIRYF
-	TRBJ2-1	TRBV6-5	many	TGTGCCAGCAGTCCCCCGTCACGGACAAGCACCTACAATGAGCAGTTCTTC	CASSPPSRTSTYNEQFF
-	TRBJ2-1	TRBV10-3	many	TGTGCCATCTCCCGAAGAGTCGACGATGAGCAGTTCTTC	CAISRRVDDEQFF
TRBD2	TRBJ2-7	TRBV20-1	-	TGCAGTGCTTCCTACAGCGCTAGCGGGGGGCGCGAGCAGTACTTC	CSASYSASGGREQYF
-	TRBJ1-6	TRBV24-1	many	TGTGCCACCAGTGACAAGGGATATAATTCACCCCTCCACTTT	CATSDKGYNSPLHF
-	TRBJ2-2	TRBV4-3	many	TGCGCCAGCAGCCAAGATCTACCCGGGGCCGGGGAGCTGTTTTTT	CASSQDLPGAGELFF
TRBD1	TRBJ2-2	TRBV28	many	TGTGCCAGCAGTTTAGTAGCTTGGACAGGGGGTAGAAGCACCGGGGAGCTGTTTTTT	CASSLVAWTGGRSTGELFF
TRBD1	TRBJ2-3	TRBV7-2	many	TGTGCCAGCAGCTTACAGGGGGCCTCTAGCACAGATACGCAGTATTTT	CASSLQGASSTDTQYF
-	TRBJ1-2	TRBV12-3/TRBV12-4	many	TGTGCCAGCAGCCCTCCGGGTCACCATGGCTACACCTTC	CASSPPGHHGYTF
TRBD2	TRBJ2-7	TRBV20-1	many	TGCAGTGCTCGTAGCGGGGGGGCCTACGAGCAGTACTTC	CSARSGGAYEQYF